This T cell receptor (beta chain) was recovered during a study of blood T cell repertoires in COVID-19 (dated by TCRdb to 2020 to 2021). Regarding the research as a whole: Collaborator samples came from the United States, Italy and Spain and covered acute and convalescent phases of COVID-19. The repertoires were released in a freely available public database meant as a resource for research on the immune response to SARS-CoV-2. The samples were drawn from two sources: the first 160 participants of the ongoing ImmuneRACE study, and some 1,300 subjects contributed by 6 global collaborators. The dataset comprised deeply sampled blood TCRbeta repertoires from subjects exposed to, actively infected with, or recovered from COVID-19. Where available, HLA class I and class II types were taken from metadata supplied by the sample provider and were not determined by assay-based typing. The material from the prospective study consisted of cDNA or gDNA derived from T cells, B-cell-depleted T cells, or PBMCs. Nearly every sample came with metadata listing a de-identified subject ID, COVID-19 status, age in years and sex. Findings and caveats that apply to the study as a whole: The amount of clinical and demographic metadata varied by source and participant and was provided uncurated.

Participants in the prospective study were aged about 18 to 95 years, lived in over 20 United States geographic areas, and enrolled through a virtual design. In the prospective study, participants were assigned to cohorts based on the clinical history participants reported in a screening survey and a study questionnaire. Exposed participants were defined as having been in contact with someone with a PCR-confirmed or clinician-diagnosed COVID-19 case within 2 weeks of study entry. In the prospective study, mobile phlebotomists collected whole blood, serum and a nasopharyngeal or oropharyngeal swab from each participant. Prospective study participants could optionally give additional blood draws and questionnaires over an approximately two-month period. Prospective study blood samples were shipped either frozen or at room temperature before DNA extraction. A remark on this clone: Its antigen target is currently unknown. Base qualities are not provided; no much larger clone lies one nucleotide away.

TCRbeta CDR3 regions were amplified from genomic DNA by means of the immunoSEQ Assay, a bias-controlled multiplex PCR. The original pipeline was this. Nucleated cell counts per sample were estimated from amplification of reference gene primers within the assay. To quantify the absolute abundance of each unique TCRbeta CDR3 rearrangement, sequence reads were collapsed and filtered. Productive Simpson clonality was computed per sample as the square root of Simpson's diversity index over productive rearrangements. TCRdb retrieved this table from immuneACCESS and kept in-frame rearrangements only. Not all clones are present; in checked studies, unresolved V genes account for under half, and no reason is known for the remainder. V, J and clone size were drawn from that table, and D and trimming were deduced from the DNA. A total of about 370,000 clones appear in this sample, 90% to 95% of them only once. 0.8% to 0.9% of the sample comes from the top ten.

Trimming takes 5 bases from V and 8 bases from J, and the germline ends sit 9 bases apart. From the cysteine up to the phenylalanine, the CDR3 has a length of 12 residues. Of all the DNA, just the CDR3 is kept, 36 bases in frame from base 1. CDR1 and CDR2, looked up from the germline V gene (reference sequence), are SEHNR and FQNEAQ. The sample consisted of PBMCs or T cells enriched from blood (not recorded which). This receptor was taken from a woman in her thirties or forties who had been exposed to COVID-19. The chain joins TRBV7-9 to TRBJ1-4; the D gene lacks a confident call. DNA sequence: TGTGCCAGCAGCGAGGTCGAGGAAAAACTGTTTTTT. Its protein is CASSEVEEKLFF.